Included here is one TCR beta chain sequence, with context. The study separated CD4+ cells into CD45RA+ naive and CD45RA-negative memory subsets. Here immunoSEQ multiplex PCR was the method, and the copy in TCRdb shows in-frame clones only, minus some. The data show about 340,000 clones, more than 60% seen once. V lost 8 bases and J lost 4, with 14 bases in between. The length of the CDR3 is 14 residues. Germline loops: CDR1 MDHEN, CDR2 SYDVKM. This sample is part of a study of shared clonotypes between healthy human individuals. Looking at the study overall: Every donor yielded three CD4 naive, three CD4 memory, two CD8 naive and one CD8 memory plate.

The source is a young man in good health. Sequenced material: memory CD4+ T cells sorted from blood. Indicated subset: CD45RA-negative fraction. The chain uses TRBV28 and TRBJ2-2; D gene uncertain. This CDR3 is CASLDAGSTGELFF. DNA for the CDR3: TGTGCCAGCCTGGACGCCGGATCCACCGGGGAGCTGTTTTTT.